Given below is one T cell receptor beta chain in context. Antigen unknown. These data are taken from a study of blood T cells in healthy people across ages. Regarding the study as a whole: The study could not conclusively compare naive and antigen-experienced cells, given its unsorted PBMCs.

With a J-beta primer mix and a sample-barcoded 5' primer, a second PCR ran about 7 to 12 cycles. TCRdb re-derived calls from the 5' RACE reads in MiXCR, one entry per CDR3 protein. The repertoire holds about 640,000 distinct CDR3 sequences, with approximately 59% as singletons. The CDR3 is made up of 15 amino acids. Germline-derived CDR1 and CDR2 are SEHNR and FQNEAQ (reference sequence). Trimming removed 1 base at V and 2 bases at J, with 11 bases between. Sequencing was carried out using blood. The V call is TRBV7-9, the J call TRBJ2-5, with D unresolved. This receptor was taken from a man between 60 and 75 years old in good health. This CDR3 reads CASSLGLVQQETQYF. The CDR3 bases are TGTGCCAGCAGCTTAGGTCTGGTACAGCAAGAGACCCAGTACTTC.